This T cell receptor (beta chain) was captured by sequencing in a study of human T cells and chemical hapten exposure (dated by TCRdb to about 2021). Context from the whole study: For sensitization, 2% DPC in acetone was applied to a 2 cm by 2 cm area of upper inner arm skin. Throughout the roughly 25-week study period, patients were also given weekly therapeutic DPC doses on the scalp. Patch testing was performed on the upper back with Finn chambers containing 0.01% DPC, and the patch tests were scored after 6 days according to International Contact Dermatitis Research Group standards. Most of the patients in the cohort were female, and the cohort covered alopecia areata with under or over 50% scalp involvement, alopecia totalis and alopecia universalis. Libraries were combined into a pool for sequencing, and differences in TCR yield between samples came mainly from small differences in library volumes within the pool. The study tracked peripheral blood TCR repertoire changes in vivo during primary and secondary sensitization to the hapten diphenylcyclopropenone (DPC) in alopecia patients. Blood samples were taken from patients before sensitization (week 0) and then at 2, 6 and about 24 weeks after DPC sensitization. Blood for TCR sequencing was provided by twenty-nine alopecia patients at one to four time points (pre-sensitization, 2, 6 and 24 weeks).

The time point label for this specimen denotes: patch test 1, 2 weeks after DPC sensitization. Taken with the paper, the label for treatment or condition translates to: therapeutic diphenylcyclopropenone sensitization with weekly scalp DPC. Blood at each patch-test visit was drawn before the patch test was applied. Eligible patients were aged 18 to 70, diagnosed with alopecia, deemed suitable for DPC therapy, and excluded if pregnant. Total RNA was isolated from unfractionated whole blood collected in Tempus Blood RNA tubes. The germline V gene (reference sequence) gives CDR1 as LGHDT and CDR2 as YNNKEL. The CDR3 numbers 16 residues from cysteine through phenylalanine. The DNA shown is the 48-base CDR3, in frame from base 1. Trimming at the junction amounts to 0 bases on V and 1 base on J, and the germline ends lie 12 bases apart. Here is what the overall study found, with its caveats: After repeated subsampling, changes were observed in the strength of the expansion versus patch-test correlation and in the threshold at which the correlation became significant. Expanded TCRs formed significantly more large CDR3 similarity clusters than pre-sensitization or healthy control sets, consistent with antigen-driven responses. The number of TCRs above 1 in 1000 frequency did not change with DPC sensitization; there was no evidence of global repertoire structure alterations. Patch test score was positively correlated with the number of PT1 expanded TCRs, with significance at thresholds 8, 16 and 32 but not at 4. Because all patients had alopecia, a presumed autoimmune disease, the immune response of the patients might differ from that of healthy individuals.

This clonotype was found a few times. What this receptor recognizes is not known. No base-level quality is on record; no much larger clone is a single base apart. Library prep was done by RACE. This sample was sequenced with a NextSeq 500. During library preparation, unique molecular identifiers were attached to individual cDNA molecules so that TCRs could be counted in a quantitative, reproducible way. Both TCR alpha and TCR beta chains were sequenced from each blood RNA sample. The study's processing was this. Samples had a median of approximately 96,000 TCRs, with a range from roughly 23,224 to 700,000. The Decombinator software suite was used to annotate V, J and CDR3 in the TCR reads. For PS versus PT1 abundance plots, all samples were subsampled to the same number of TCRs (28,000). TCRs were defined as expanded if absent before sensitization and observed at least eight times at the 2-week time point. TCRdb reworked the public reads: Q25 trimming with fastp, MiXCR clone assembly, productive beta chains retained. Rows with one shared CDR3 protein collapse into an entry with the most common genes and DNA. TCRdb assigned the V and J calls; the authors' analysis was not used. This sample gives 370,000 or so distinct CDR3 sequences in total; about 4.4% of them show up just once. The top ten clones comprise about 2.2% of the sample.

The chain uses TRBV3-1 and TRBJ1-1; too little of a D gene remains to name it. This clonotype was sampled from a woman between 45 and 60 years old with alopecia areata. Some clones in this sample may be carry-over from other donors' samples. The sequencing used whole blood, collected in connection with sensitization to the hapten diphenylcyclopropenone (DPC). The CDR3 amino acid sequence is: CASSQEGSTANTEAFF. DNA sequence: TGTGCCAGCAGCCAAGAAGGTAGCACGGCGAACACTGAAGCTTTCTTT.